This T cell receptor (beta chain) was documented in a study of human T cells and chemical hapten exposure. Study-wide findings and caveats: Expanded TCRs were compared with controls, and the expanded TCRs formed significantly more large CDR3 similarity clusters. Since the donors had alopecia, their immune response may not be the same as that of healthy people.

Worth noting for this clonotype: Its antigen is undetermined.

Germline V CDR1 and CDR2: ENHRY, SYGVKD. The trim removed 5 bases at V and 3 bases at J, leaving 10 bases unmatched. This CDR3 has 16 amino acids. This sample's time point: pre-sensitization, week 0. As to treatment: therapeutic diphenylcyclopropenone sensitization with weekly scalp DPC. TCRdb recomputed calls from the RACE reads with MiXCR, one row per CDR3 protein. The sample shows under 110,000 distinct CDR3 sequences, less than 15% of them seen only once. The V call is TRBV10-3, the J call TRBJ2-7, with TRBD1 matching over 10 bases. The source material was whole blood, sampled in connection with sensitization to the hapten diphenylcyclopropenone (DPC). This receptor was taken from a woman aged 50 to 60 with alopecia areata. Some clones in this sample may be carry-over from other donors' samples. CDR3 protein: CAISRTPGQGRYEQYF. The CDR3 bases are TGTGCCATCAGTAGAACCCCGGGACAGGGGCGCTACGAGCAGTACTTC.